Shown below are 29 T cell receptor beta chains from a single sample sequenced in a study of naive and memory T cell subsets. The beta constant-region primer was an equimolar mix of two oligonucleotides covering TRBC1 and TRBC2. TCRdb re-analysed the UMI-ligation and nested PCR reads in MiXCR, keeping a single row per CDR3 protein. The data contain 140,000 to 150,000 distinct CDR3 sequences, about a sixth of them singletons. Sequencing was performed on naive CD4+ T cells from blood. Receptors originate from a human donor in good health.

This clonotype was seen repeatedly, ten times or more. CDR3 residues: CATSDTGAHSQETQYF. As DNA, the CDR3 is TGTGCCACCAGTGATACGGGGGCCCACTCTCAAGAGACCCAGTACTTC. The chain employs TRBV24-1 and TRBJ2-5, with D tentatively TRBD1 or TRBD2 (6 bases each). Trimming cost V 3 bases and J 2 bases, with 15 bases left between them. This CDR3 has 16 amino acids. Per the germline V gene, CDR1 is KGHDR and CDR2 is SFDVKD.

This clonotype was found a few times. V usage is TRBV20-1 and J usage is TRBJ2-2; no reliable D call. Trimming left V 3 bases short and J 6 bases short, with 17 bases between. The CDR3 contains 15 residues. Germline V gives CDR1 DFQATT, CDR2 SNEGSKA (reference sequence). The CDR3 reads CSARDPLSQSGELFF. The CDR3 DNA follows: TGCAGTGCTAGGGACCCCCTATCGCAGTCCGGGGAGCTGTTTTTT.

The chain combines TRBV6-6 with TRBJ1-1; D is unresolved. Germline V CDR1 and CDR2: MNHNY, SVGAGI (reference sequence). Trimming took off 0 bases at V and 6 bases at J, with 14 bases between the two ends. The CDR3 extends over 15 amino acids. CDR3 amino acids: CASSYSVSAGPEAFF. CDR3 nucleotide sequence: TGTGCCAGCAGTTACTCGGTCTCCGCGGGTCCTGAAGCTTTCTTT.

The chain carries TRBV4-1 and TRBJ1-2; D is possibly TRBD1 (6 bases). The germline V gene has CDR1 MGHRA and CDR2 YSYEKL. The CDR3 runs 16 residues. The germline V and J ends were trimmed by 1 base and 2 bases, with 14 bases remaining between them. The CDR3: CASSQGGGGSNYGYTF. Written as DNA, the CDR3 is TGCGCCAGCAGCCAAGGAGGGGGAGGGTCCAACTATGGCTACACCTTC.

Only a few counts were recorded for this clonotype. V usage is TRBV6-5 and J usage is TRBJ2-1, with 7 bases lining up with TRBD2. Germline lookup yields CDR1 MNHEY and CDR2 SVGAGI. The V segment lost 6 bases and the J segment 10 bases; nucleotides outside the gene matches: 9. The length of the CDR3 is 13 residues. CDR3: CASRAHTSEEQFF. For the CDR3, the DNA is TGTGCCAGCAGGGCCCATACTAGCGAGGAGCAGTTCTTC.

The chain has TRBV28 and TRBJ2-7; TRBD1 agrees at 7 bases. V trimming: 5 bases; J trimming: 5 bases; junction bases outside the gene matches: 9. Germline CDR1 is MDHEN and CDR2 is SYDVKM. The CDR3 is 14 amino acids. CDR3 DNA sequence: TGTGCCAGCAGTCTCCCCAGGGGGAGCCACGAGCAGTACTTC. Protein: CASSLPRGSHEQYF. Full variable domain (remainder filled in from reference TRBV28 and TRBJ2-7): DVKVTQSSRYLVKRTGEKVFLECVQDMDHENMFWYRQDPGLGLRLIYFSYDVKMKEKGDIPEGYSVSREKKERFSLILESASTNQTSMYLCASSLPRGSHEQYFGPGTRLTVT.

This clonotype has a handful of counts. The J gene is TRBJ1-5, the V gene TRBV7-2; no reliable D call. The CDR3 runs 14 residues. CDR1 SGHTA and CDR2 FQGNSA come from the germline V gene. V was pared by 1 base and J by 4 bases, with 8 bases between. CDR3 coding DNA: TGTGCCAGCAGCTTAGTGTTGAGGAATCAGCCCCAGCATTTT. As protein: CASSLVLRNQPQHF.

The sample holds many counts of this clonotype. This chain links TRBV7-2 with TRBJ2-3; unclear D gene. Trimming removed 1 base at V and 6 bases at J, with 14 bases between. The CDR3 is 15 residues long. Germline CDR1 and CDR2: SGHTA and FQGNSA. CDR3: CASSLVTSGADTQYF. The DNA for the CDR3 is TGTGCCAGCAGCTTAGTGACTTCCGGAGCTGATACGCAGTATTTT.

The rearrangement uses TRBV6-1 and TRBJ1-5; tentative D call: TRBD1 (6 bases). The CDR3 length is 16 residues. Germline V gives CDR1 MNHNS, CDR2 SASEGT. Trimming cost V 2 bases and J 1 base, with 12 bases left between them. CDR3 in DNA: TGTGCCAGCAGTGAAAGGCCAGGGGCAAGCAATCAGCCCCAGCATTTT. As protein: CASSERPGASNQPQHF.

This clonotype was seen more than once but under ten times. The J gene is TRBJ1-2, the V gene TRBV10-3, with TRBD1 matching 7 bases. The V gene end was trimmed by 4 bases and the J gene end by 8 bases; junction bases not matched to a gene: 13. The CDR3 has 15 residues. CDR1 ENHRY and CDR2 SYGVKD come from the germline V gene. The CDR3 loop reads CAISGLRDRPQGYTF. CDR3 DNA sequence: TGTGCCATCAGTGGGCTCCGGGACAGACCGCAGGGCTACACCTTC.

J is TRBJ2-7 and V is TRBV5-1, with a tentative D call TRBD1 (6 bases). Trimming removed 2 bases at V and 6 bases at J, with 18 bases between. Germline lookup yields CDR1 SGHRS and CDR2 YFSETQ. The CDR3 is made up of 15 amino acids. DNA for the CDR3: TGCGCCAGCAGCTTAGGACAGCCTGGGTTTGGCGAGCAGTACTTC. Translation gives CASSLGQPGFGEQYF.

The CDR3 is CASSFWRTQGTQYF. CDR3 nucleotides: TGTGCCAGCAGTTTCTGGCGAACGCAGGGGACCCAGTACTTC. The chain has TRBV12-3 or TRBV12-4 and TRBJ2-5, with D possibly TRBD1 on 5 matching bases. V was shortened by 3 bases and J by 7 bases, with 15 bases between the two germline ends. The CDR3 loop spans 14 amino acids.

At least ten counts were recorded for this clonotype. The chain links TRBV28 to TRBJ2-1; tentative D call: TRBD1 (6 bases). The CDR3 contains 12 residues. The ends were cut back, 6 bases at V and 8 bases at J, with 11 bases in the middle. Germline CDR1 is MDHEN and CDR2 is SYDVKM. CDR3 sequence (DNA): TGTGCCAGCAGCCACAGGGAACATGAGCAGTTCTTC. This encodes CASSHREHEQFF. Drawing the rest from reference TRBV28 and TRBJ2-1, the complete variable domain is DVKVTQSSRYLVKRTGEKVFLECVQDMDHENMFWYRQDPGLGLRLIYFSYDVKMKEKGDIPEGYSVSREKKERFSLILESASTNQTSMYLCASSHREHEQFFGPGTRLTVL.

This clonotype was counted a few times. This sequence joins TRBV15 and TRBJ2-5; TRBD1 might be the D (5 bases). V was trimmed by 5 bases and J by 5 bases, leaving 12 bases between them. This CDR3 spans 13 amino acids. CDR1 is LNHNV, CDR2 YYDKDF, per germline (reference sequence). CDR3 in amino acids: CATSGGPGETQYF. The DNA for the CDR3 is TGTGCCACCAGCGGCGGACCAGGGGAGACCCAGTACTTC.

This clonotype appeared a few times. CDR3 sequence reads: CASSHGGNRGLDNYGYTF. The CDR3 coding sequence is TGCGCCAGCAGCCATGGGGGAAACAGGGGGTTGGATAACTATGGCTACACCTTC. J is TRBJ1-2 and V is TRBV4-1, with 8 positions matching TRBD1. V was pared by 3 bases and J by 1 base, with 13 bases of the junction left unmatched. This CDR3 region has 18 residues. CDR1 is MGHRA, CDR2 YSYEKL, per germline.

The table lists this clonotype with a few counts. The chain joins TRBV7-2 to TRBJ2-1; the match to TRBD2 covers 8 bases. The CDR3 has 16 amino acids. Germline V gene sequence: CDR1 SGHTA, CDR2 FQGNSA. V lost 3 bases, J lost 7 bases, and 11 bases stayed unmatched. The CDR3 nucleotides read TGTGCCAGCAGCTTGGGCCTAGCGGGCCCTTCAAATGAGCAGTTCTTC. It translates to CASSLGLAGPSNEQFF.

This clonotype has only a few counts. The V and J genes are TRBV6-5 and TRBJ2-1; 7 nucleotides align to TRBD1. J lost 0 bases, V lost 2 bases, and 7 bases had no gene match. The CDR3 extends over 17 amino acids. Per germline, CDR1 MNHEY and CDR2 SVGAGI. The chain's CDR3 is CASSYGRQGSSYNEQFF. CDR3 nucleotide sequence: TGTGCCAGCAGTTACGGTCGACAGGGAAGCTCCTACAATGAGCAGTTCTTC.

V is TRBV29-1 and J is TRBJ1-1; no clear D gene. The CDR3 extends over 13 amino acids. CDR1 is SQVTM and CDR2 is ANQGSEA in the germline V gene. Trimming cost V 6 bases and J 5 bases, with 16 bases left between them. CDR3 DNA sequence: TGCAGCGTGACCGGAATGGGAAGGACTGAAGCTTTCTTT. The encoded protein is CSVTGMGRTEAFF.

The chain uses TRBV5-6 and TRBJ2-1; 9 nucleotides align to TRBD1. Germline V gene sequence: CDR1 SGHDT, CDR2 YYEEEE. J lost 0 bases, V lost 4 bases, and 8 bases had no gene match. The CDR3 runs to 17 residues. This CDR3 is CASSPTPGQGSYNEQFF. The CDR3 nucleotides read TGTGCCAGCAGCCCGACCCCGGGACAGGGCTCCTACAATGAGCAGTTCTTC.

This clonotype was seen only a few times. The chain employs TRBV6-4 and TRBJ2-6; TRBD1 matches 7 bases. V trimming: 1 base; J trimming: 0 bases; junction bases outside the gene matches: 18. CDR3 length equals 22 residues. Germline V CDR1 and CDR2: MRHNA, SNTAGT. CDR3 DNA sequence: TGTGCCAGCAGTGACTACCAACCTCTCCGGGACAGCCATTACTCTGGGGCCAACGTCCTGACTTTC. Residues: CASSDYQPLRDSHYSGANVLTF.

The chain joins TRBV24-1 to TRBJ1-2; D gene uncertain. V dropped 7 bases and J dropped 4 bases, with 3 bases sitting between them. The CDR3 totals 10 residues. Germline lookup yields CDR1 KGHDR and CDR2 SFDVKD. CDR3 sequence reads: CATSGYGYTF. CDR3 sequence (DNA): TGTGCCACCAGCGGCTATGGCTACACCTTC.

This clonotype was detected only a few times. The chain carries TRBV28 and TRBJ1-6; D is perhaps TRBD1 (5 bases). The CDR3 is made up of 15 amino acids. V lost 2 bases and J lost 8, with 13 bases in between. The germline gives CDR1 MDHEN, CDR2 SYDVKM. The CDR3 sequence: CASSLGTGLDSPLHF. As DNA, the CDR3 is TGTGCCAGCAGTTTAGGTACAGGCTTGGATTCACCCCTCCACTTT.

The chain has TRBV18 and TRBJ2-4; no firm D call. The CDR3 sequence is 18 residues long. CDR1 and CDR2 (germline): KGHSH, LQKENI. Trimming took 0 bases from V and 2 from J, leaving 17 bases between them. CDR3 region: CASSPPVAGPPTKNIQYF. The CDR3 DNA reads as TGTGCCAGCTCACCACCGGTGGCCGGGCCTCCAACCAAAAACATTCAGTACTTC.

This clonotype appeared a single time. Possible read error: a much larger clone is one base away. This chain uses TRBV28 with TRBJ2-3; weak D call: TRBD2 (5 bases). The CDR3 has 15 residues. The germline V gene has CDR1 MDHEN and CDR2 SYDVKM. V was cut by 6 bases and J by 1 base, with 14 bases left in between. The CDR3 region is CASRLEGRGTDTQYF. The CDR3 DNA follows: TGTGCCAGCAGGTTAGAGGGCCGTGGCACAGATACGCAGTATTTT.

In this sample, this clonotype turned up a few times. The rearrangement joins TRBV18 to TRBJ1-6; 8 positions agree with TRBD1. Germline V CDR1 and CDR2: KGHSH, LQKENI. The CDR3 sequence is 14 residues long. J gave up 8 bases and V 1 base, and 1 base lay outside the gene matches. The CDR3 spells CASSPLDRDSPLHF. The CDR3 DNA reads as TGTGCCAGCTCACCACTGGACAGGGATTCACCCCTCCACTTT.

This clonotype was detected only a few times. At one boundary the junction diverges from the germline segment, which might be a read error. The chain recombines TRBV20-1 with TRBJ2-7; 9 nucleotides match TRBD1. The germline V gene encodes CDR1 DFQATT and CDR2 SNEGSKA (reference sequence). The CDR3 covers 8 residues. The CDR3 loop reads CSAIQGAF. Here the CDR3 DNA reads TGCAGTGCGATACAGGGGGCCTTC.

The rearrangement uses TRBV7-8 and TRBJ2-5; D is perhaps TRBD1 (5 bases). Trimming removed 4 bases at V and 2 bases at J, with 11 bases between. The CDR3 is made up of 14 amino acids. Germline CDR1 reads SGHVS; CDR2 reads FQNEAQ. The CDR3 reads CASSSGSPQETQYF. As DNA, the CDR3 is TGTGCCAGCAGCTCAGGGTCCCCGCAAGAGACCCAGTACTTC.

The chain employs TRBV3-1 and TRBJ1-1, with D tentatively TRBD1 (5 bases). CDR3 length equals 18 residues. The V end lost 1 base, the J end lost 7 bases, and 25 bases lay between the germline ends. Germline-derived CDR1 and CDR2 are LGHDT and YNNKEL (reference sequence). CDR3 sequence (DNA): TGTGCCAGCAGCCAAGTGTTTGACTTCGGGGGAGGTACGAATGAAGCTTTCTTT. Its protein product is CASSQVFDFGGGTNEAFF.

CDR3: CASSFGSGQPQHF. DNA of the CDR3: TGCGCCAGCAGCTTTGGGTCAGGACAGCCCCAGCATTTT. This rearrangement joins TRBV5-1 to TRBJ1-5; D unclear. Per the germline V gene, CDR1 is SGHRS and CDR2 is YFSETQ. The V end was cut by 2 bases, the J end by 7 bases, with 10 bases between. The CDR3 has 13 residues.